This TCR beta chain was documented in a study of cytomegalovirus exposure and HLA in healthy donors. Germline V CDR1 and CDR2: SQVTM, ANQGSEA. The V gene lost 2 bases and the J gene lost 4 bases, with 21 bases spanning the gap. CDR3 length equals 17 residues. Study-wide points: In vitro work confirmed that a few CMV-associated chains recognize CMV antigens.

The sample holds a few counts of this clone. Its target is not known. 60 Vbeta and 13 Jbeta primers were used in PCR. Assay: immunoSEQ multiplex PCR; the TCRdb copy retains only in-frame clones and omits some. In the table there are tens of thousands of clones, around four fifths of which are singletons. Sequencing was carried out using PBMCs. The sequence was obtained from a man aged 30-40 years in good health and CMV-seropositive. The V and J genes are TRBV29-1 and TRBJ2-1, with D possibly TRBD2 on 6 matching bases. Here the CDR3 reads CSVELGEAFFEYNEQFF. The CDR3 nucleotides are TGCAGCGTTGAACTGGGGGAGGCTTTCTTCGAATACAATGAGCAGTTCTTC.